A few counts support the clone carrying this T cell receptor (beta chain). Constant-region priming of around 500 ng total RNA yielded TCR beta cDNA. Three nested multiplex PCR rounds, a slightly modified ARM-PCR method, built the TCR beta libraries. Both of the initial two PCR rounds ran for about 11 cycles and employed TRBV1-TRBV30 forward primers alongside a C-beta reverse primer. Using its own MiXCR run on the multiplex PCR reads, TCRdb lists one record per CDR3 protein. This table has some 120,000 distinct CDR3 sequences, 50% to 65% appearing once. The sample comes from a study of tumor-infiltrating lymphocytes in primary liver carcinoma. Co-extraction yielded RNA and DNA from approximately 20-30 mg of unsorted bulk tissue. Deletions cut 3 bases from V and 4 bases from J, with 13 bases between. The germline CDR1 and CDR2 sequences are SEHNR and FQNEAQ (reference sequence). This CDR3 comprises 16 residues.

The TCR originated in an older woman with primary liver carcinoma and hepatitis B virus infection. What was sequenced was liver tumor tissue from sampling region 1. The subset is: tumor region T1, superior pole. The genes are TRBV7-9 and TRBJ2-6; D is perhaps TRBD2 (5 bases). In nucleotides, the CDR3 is TGTGCCAGCAGCTTTCGGGGTATGCGCGGGGCCAACGTCCTGACTTTC. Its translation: CASSFRGMRGANVLTF.